The entry that follows covers one T cell receptor (beta chain) sequence. This receptor's antigen is unknown. One base away there is no much larger clone; base qualities are not given. This record belongs to a study of CD8+CD57+ T cells in acquired aplastic anemia (dated by TCRdb to between 2018 and 2020). For context, the study as a whole: Extracted DNA from sorted CD4+ and CD8+ cells averaged about 2.9 ug, ranging from roughly 0.17 to 27.4 ug. A CD8+CD57+ expansion meant a frequency higher than the mean frequency seen in healthy subjects. The full study reports these points: Around 27 CD8+ CDR3 sequences were found in both patients and controls but appeared to be highly expressed in patients and within the immunodominant clones of the patients. No significant difference in CD8+ Simpson's diversity was found between patients and healthy controls (P=0.060).

Expansion of CD8+CD57+ cells had been shown by flow cytometry in the patients chosen for sequencing. Every patient had severe acquired aplastic anemia, diagnosed using the International Study of Aplastic Anemia and Agranulocytosis and Camitta criteria. Patients had received no therapy at the time of blood sampling. In this study, sorted CD4+ and CD8+ T cells from the blood of healthy subjects and of severe aplastic anemia patients had their TCR repertoires deep-sequenced. Patients were enrolled in the USA under clinicaltrials.gov protocols 00001620, 01623167, 00001397, 00071045, 00081523 and 00961064. Ficoll-Paque density gradient centrifugation was used to isolate peripheral blood mononuclear cells. Before DNA was extracted, CD4+ and CD8+ T cells were sorted using either FACS or magnetic beads. TCR beta VDJ combination and CDR3 sequence profiling used genomic DNA as the template. An Illumina HiSeq 2000 was the platform used for TCR repertoire sequencing. Under the source paper's analysis protocol: TRBV/TRBJ rearrangement plots, CDR3 size and DJ length profiles, and Simpson's diversity index were used to assess repertoires. The most abundant DNA sequence in the deep sequencing data was taken as the immunodominant clone. CDR3 amino acid sequences were screened for sharing across subjects and compared with published repertoires and the VDJdb database. TCRdb itself trimmed the public reads at Q25 with fastp, ran MiXCR and retained productive beta chains. Rows are combined by CDR3 protein, so each entry shows the most common genes and DNA. For this entry, the V and J calls and clone size follow TCRdb and not the study's own pipeline. Recorded for this sample are around 170,000 distinct CDR3 sequences; nearly 50% of them occurred a single time. Clones ranked in the top ten supply around 9.7% of the sample.

Trimming leaves V shorter by 4 bases and J shorter by 9 bases, with the junction holding 2 bases beyond the gene matches. The CDR3 contains 13 residues, cysteine and phenylalanine counted. The kept DNA is CDR3 alone, 39 bases in frame from the first base. The germline V gene provides CDR1 SNHLY and CDR2 FYNNEI. The sequenced sample consisted of sorted CD4+, CD8+, or CD8+CD57+ T cells (not recorded which) from PBMCs. This chain is built from TRBV2 and TRBJ1-6, with 8 middle bases fitting TRBD1. The sequence was obtained from a human donor with aplastic anemia. The CDR3 loop reads CASSARGRSPLHF. The bases read TGTGCCAGCAGTGCCAGGGGGCGTTCACCCCTCCACTTT.